This T cell receptor (beta chain) was recorded in a study of OX40 agonist ivuxolimab in advanced cancers. A note on the overall study: The costimulatory receptor OX40 (CD134) was targeted by ivuxolimab, a fully human IgG2 agonistic monoclonal antibody. Intravenous ivuxolimab was administered to patients every 2 weeks at six dose levels: 0.01, 0.1, 0.3, 1.5, 3 and 10 mg/kg. Of the roughly 52 dose-escalation patients, hepatocellular carcinoma was present in around 19, melanoma in approximately 15, renal cell carcinoma in 9 and head and neck cancer in 9. In the dose-escalation cohort, about four fifths of patients were male, and the mean age was 60 years with a range of roughly 23 to 79. Prior anti-PD-1, anti-PD-L1 or anti-CTLA-4 therapy was permitted, and checkpoint inhibitors had been received by roughly two fifths of dose-escalation patients. Partial responses occurred in three dose-escalation patients, of whom one had hepatocellular carcinoma and two had cutaneous melanoma. Peripheral TCRbeta sequencing was intended to test whether TCR sequence diversity was altered and clonal T-cell expansion was caused by ivuxolimab. The monotherapy dose-escalation portion (N ≈ 57 patients) of the phase I ivuxolimab trial is reported in the paper.

For sequencing of the TCRbeta CDR3 region, genomic DNA was extracted from the sorted cells. TCRbeta CDR3 regions were sequenced using the immunoSEQ Assay. The table was pulled from immuneACCESS by TCRdb, which kept in-frame rearrangements only. Such tables lose some clones; where checked, under half of the loss comes from unresolved V genes, and the rest has no known cause. The sample table records about 82,000 clones; around nine tenths of these occur just once. 0.65% to 0.95% of the sample goes to the ten largest clones. Broad study findings and their caveats: Low levels of normalized T-cell clonal expansion were also seen in some patients who did not respond. On average, CD8+ T cells showed more expanded clones than CD4+ T cells after ivuxolimab. At doses of 0.1 to 3.0 mg/kg, clonal expansion of both CD4+ and CD8+ blood T cells was observed from baseline to week 6. In the 0.1-3.0 mg/kg groups, partial responders were among the patients with the lowest normalized peripheral clonal expansion, particularly in CD8+ T cells. Which antigens the clonally expanded peripheral T cells were specific for was not determined.

Details on this clone: Its antigen specificity is not known. The sample holds no much larger clone one base away, and base qualities are not on file.

Patients with a history of autoimmune disease or receiving systemic immunosuppression were excluded from the trial. Peripheral blood for TCR sequencing was drawn from every dose cohort at baseline, at cycle 4 day 1 and at cycle 7 day 1. Samples came from an open-label, multicenter, first-in-human phase I dose-escalation trial of ivuxolimab. Adults with locally advanced or metastatic head and neck squamous cell, hepatocellular, melanoma or renal cell carcinoma were enrolled in the trial. CD4+ and CD8+ T cells were sorted separately from peripheral blood before TCR sequencing. CDR1 SQVTM and CDR2 ANQGSEA are derived from the germline V gene. Inclusive of the bounding cysteine and phenylalanine, the CDR3 is 14 residues long. The DNA shown is the 42-base CDR3, in frame from base 1. The V end loses 7 bases and the J end loses 2 bases, and a stretch of 16 bases separates them.

This TCR was recovered from an adult with an advanced solid tumor such as melanoma, head and neck, liver or kidney cancer. The sample was CD4+ or CD8+ T cells sorted from blood, taken in a trial of the OX40 agonist ivuxolimab. The V and J segments used are TRBV29-1 and TRBJ2-3; the D region may be TRBD1 or TRBD2, each matching 5 bases equally. The sequenced DNA is TGCAGCGCTGACCGGGACGCCAACACAGATACGCAGTATTTT. Its translation is CSADRDANTDTQYF.